These T cell receptor beta chains were read from a single sample in a study of CD8+ T cells in alopecia areata. Profiling relied on immunoSEQ multiplex PCR, and the TCRdb table lists in-frame clones only, not all of them. The sample lists about 150,000 clones, 50% to 65% occurring once. Sequencing was done on a sample of CD4+ T cells sorted from blood. These TCRs come from a human donor in good health. CDR3s include the opening cysteine and the closing phenylalanine or tryptophan. The D gene is left open where the match is weak. Expanded clones get a size class; other rows say once, few or many, or leave the size out.

D gene: NA
V gene: TRBV29-1
clone size: NA
J gene: TRBJ2-1
CDR3 length: 14
CDR3 protein: CSFEAGTPLHEQFF
CDR3 DNA: TGCAGCTTCGAAGCCGGGACCCCGCTCCATGAGCAGTTCTTC

D gene: NA
V gene: TRBV5-1
clone size: NA
J gene: TRBJ2-5
CDR3 length: 14
CDR3 protein: CASSLGTFQETQYF
CDR3 DNA: TGCGCCAGCAGCTTGGGTACCTTCCAAGAGACCCAGTACTTC

D gene: NA
V gene: TRBV28
clone size: few
J gene: TRBJ2-1
CDR3 length: 15
CDR3 protein: CASSPHGTGGDEQFF
CDR3 DNA: TGTGCCAGCAGTCCCCATGGGACTGGGGGAGATGAGCAGTTCTTC

D gene: NA
V gene: TRBV27
clone size: NA
J gene: TRBJ2-2
CDR3 length: 13
CDR3 protein: CASSLPGAWELFF
CDR3 DNA: TGTGCCAGCAGCCTCCCAGGGGCCTGGGAGCTGTTTTTT

D gene: TRBD2
V gene: TRBV7-9
clone size: NA
J gene: TRBJ2-1
CDR3 length: 15
CDR3 protein: CASSPTSGNYNEQFF
CDR3 DNA: TGTGCCAGCAGCCCTACTAGCGGGAACTACAATGAGCAGTTCTTC

D gene: TRBD2
V gene: TRBV14
clone size: NA
J gene: TRBJ2-1
CDR3 length: 16
CDR3 protein: CASSLLPAGDRGRQFF
CDR3 DNA: TGTGCCAGCAGCCTCCTCCCAGCGGGAGACCGCGGACGGCAGTTCTTC

D gene: NA
V gene: TRBV29-1
clone size: NA
J gene: TRBJ1-2
CDR3 length: 14
CDR3 protein: CSVELTPSGYGYTF
CDR3 DNA: TGCAGCGTTGAACTGACACCCTCGGGATATGGCTACACCTTC

D gene: NA
V gene: TRBV28
clone size: few
J gene: TRBJ2-3
CDR3 length: 13
CDR3 protein: CASLSGSTDTQYF
CDR3 DNA: TGTGCCAGCTTGAGCGGTAGCACAGATACGCAGTATTTT

D gene: NA
V gene: TRBV29-1
clone size: NA
J gene: TRBJ1-1
CDR3 length: 13
CDR3 protein: CSVEEWGNGEAFF
CDR3 DNA: TGCAGCGTTGAAGAATGGGGAAATGGTGAAGCTTTCTTT

D gene: NA
V gene: TRBV15
clone size: NA
J gene: TRBJ2-7
CDR3 length: 14
CDR3 protein: CATSRDQGSYEQYF
CDR3 DNA: TGTGCCACCAGCAGAGATCAGGGCAGCTACGAGCAGTACTTC

D gene: TRBD1
V gene: TRBV5-6
clone size: NA
J gene: TRBJ2-7
CDR3 length: 11
CDR3 protein: CASLDRYEQYF
CDR3 DNA: TGTGCCAGCCTGGACAGGTACGAGCAGTACTTC

D gene: NA
V gene: TRBV7-7
clone size: NA
J gene: TRBJ2-2
CDR3 length: 14
CDR3 protein: CASSLTRGSGELFF
CDR3 DNA: TGTGCCAGCAGCTTAACACGGGGAAGCGGGGAGCTGTTTTTT

D gene: NA
V gene: TRBV27
clone size: NA
J gene: TRBJ2-7
CDR3 length: 13
CDR3 protein: CASSLWGRYEQYF
CDR3 DNA: TGTGCCAGCAGTTTATGGGGACGTTACGAGCAGTACTTC

D gene: NA
V gene: TRBV10-3
clone size: NA
J gene: TRBJ2-3
CDR3 length: 13
CDR3 protein: CAISGKPGDTQYF
CDR3 DNA: TGTGCCATCAGTGGGAAGCCTGGGGATACGCAGTATTTT

D gene: NA
V gene: TRBV6-1
clone size: NA
J gene: TRBJ2-2
CDR3 length: 14
CDR3 protein: CAHKGSMATGELFF
CDR3 DNA: TGTGCCCATAAGGGGTCTATGGCCACCGGGGAGCTGTTTTTT

D gene: NA
V gene: TRBV29-1
clone size: NA
J gene: TRBJ1-1
CDR3 length: 14
CDR3 protein: CSVEGRLARTEAFF
CDR3 DNA: TGCAGCGTTGAAGGAAGGCTCGCCCGAACTGAAGCTTTCTTT

D gene: NA
V gene: TRBV19
clone size: few
J gene: TRBJ2-6
CDR3 length: 16
CDR3 protein: CASSIILTSGANVLTF
CDR3 DNA: TGTGCCAGTAGTATAATATTGACCTCTGGGGCCAACGTCCTGACTTTC

D gene: NA
V gene: TRBV25-1
clone size: NA
J gene: TRBJ2-1
CDR3 length: 16
CDR3 protein: CASSESGDKPDNEQFF
CDR3 DNA: TGTGCCAGCAGTGAATCCGGGGACAAGCCAGACAATGAGCAGTTCTTC

D gene: NA
V gene: TRBV20-1
clone size: NA
J gene: TRBJ2-7
CDR3 length: 11
CDR3 protein: CSARVGYEQYF
CDR3 DNA: TGCAGTGCTAGAGTCGGGTACGAGCAGTACTTC

D gene: TRBD2
V gene: TRBV2
clone size: NA
J gene: TRBJ2-7
CDR3 length: 14
CDR3 protein: CASRRLAGDPREYF
CDR3 DNA: TGTGCCAGCAGACGACTAGCGGGAGACCCTAGAGAGTACTTC

D gene: NA
V gene: TRBV11-2
clone size: NA
J gene: TRBJ1-1
CDR3 length: 13
CDR3 protein: CASRRGQNTEAFF
CDR3 DNA: TGTGCCAGCAGAAGGGGACAGAACACTGAAGCTTTCTTT

D gene: NA
V gene: TRBV30
clone size: few
J gene: TRBJ2-1
CDR3 length: 13
CDR3 protein: CAWSGQALAEQFF
CDR3 DNA: TGTGCCTGGAGTGGACAAGCCCTCGCTGAGCAGTTCTTC

D gene: TRBD2
V gene: TRBV11-2
clone size: NA
J gene: TRBJ2-7
CDR3 length: 16
CDR3 protein: CASSRISGRWSHEQYF
CDR3 DNA: TGTGCCAGCAGCCGTATAAGCGGGAGGTGGTCCCACGAGCAGTACTTC

D gene: NA
V gene: TRBV2
clone size: NA
J gene: TRBJ2-6
CDR3 length: 14
CDR3 protein: CASIGVSGANVLTF
CDR3 DNA: TGTGCCAGCATTGGGGTGTCTGGGGCCAACGTCCTGACTTTC

D gene: NA
V gene: TRBV9
clone size: NA
J gene: TRBJ2-7
CDR3 length: 15
CDR3 protein: CASSVGSLFSYEQYF
CDR3 DNA: TGTGCCAGCAGCGTAGGGTCCTTATTCTCCTACGAGCAGTACTTC

D gene: NA
V gene: TRBV5-1
clone size: NA
J gene: TRBJ2-7
CDR3 length: 15
CDR3 protein: CASSLGGHPTYEQYF
CDR3 DNA: TGCGCCAGCAGCTTGGGGGGACACCCGACCTACGAGCAGTACTTC

D gene: TRBD2
V gene: TRBV7-9
clone size: once
J gene: TRBJ2-5
CDR3 length: 15
CDR3 protein: CASSHNVAGTETQYF
CDR3 DNA: TGTGCCAGCAGCCATAATGTAGCGGGAACAGAGACCCAGTACTTC

D gene: NA
V gene: TRBV28
clone size: NA
J gene: TRBJ2-2
CDR3 length: 12
CDR3 protein: CASSSFGGELFF
CDR3 DNA: TGTGCCAGCAGTTCGTTCGGCGGGGAGCTGTTTTTT

D gene: TRBD1
V gene: TRBV18
clone size: NA
J gene: TRBJ1-2
CDR3 length: 15
CDR3 protein: CASSPFGTGTYGYTF
CDR3 DNA: TGTGCCAGCTCACCATTTGGGACAGGGACCTATGGCTACACCTTC